This T cell receptor beta chain was found in a study of regulatory T cells in long-lasting Graves disease. Overall study findings and caveats: It was in persistent disease that TRBV28, TRBJ1-2 and TRBJ2-5 were favored.

V dropped 0 bases and J dropped 10; count of bases not matched to a gene: 6. Germline CDR1 reads DFQATT; CDR2 reads SNEGSKA (reference sequence). The CDR3 length is 14 residues. Points on this clonotype: Its cognate antigen is unknown.

Time point: newly diagnosed GD, antithyroid drugs for less than 3 months. Extracted PBMC RNA gave rise to the TCR library. In building TCR beta libraries, iRepertoire HTBI primers were used together with Arm-PCR of CDR3 regions. TCRdb itself ran the multiplex PCR reads through MiXCR, one entry per CDR3 protein. Of 580,000 or so distinct CDR3 sequences listed, 15% to 20% were seen once; the top ten hold 12%. This same sample was also taken into another study, of T cells in Graves' hyperthyroidism and ophthalmopathy. From that report: Exclusions: uncontrolled infection, other autoimmune disease, pregnancy, lactation. With the HTBI primer set, the TCR CDR3 went through a first round of RT-PCR.

This TCR was recovered from a man aged 18 to 35 with Graves disease. The sequences come from peripheral blood mononuclear cells (PBMCs), collected at new diagnosis, from a patient treated with antithyroid drugs. The chain is built from TRBV20-1 and TRBJ2-7, with 13 bases lining up with TRBD2. The CDR3 DNA reads as TGCAGTGCTAGAGATCCGGGACTAGCGGGATCTCAGTACTTC. Translated: CSARDPGLAGSQYF.